In its sample, the clone carrying this T cell receptor beta chain was seen a few times. The antigen remains unidentified. This CDR3 has 19 residues. With V trimmed by 4 bases and J by 2 bases, 12 bases remained unmatched. Germline-derived CDR1 and CDR2 are KGHSH and LQKENI. TCRdb independently ran MiXCR on the 5' RACE reads; one entry per CDR3 protein. This table holds about 150,000 distinct CDR3 sequences, 3.5% found once. These data come from a study of identical twins. The study's findings and limits: Shared out-of-frame alpha sequences (those common to twins) showed excess low generation probability. In zero-insertion analyses, partial confounding could arise from invariant MAIT and iNKT cells.

The specimen sequenced was memory T cells sorted from blood. The rearrangement links TRBV18 to TRBJ1-3; 12 bases are a match to TRBD1. This sequence originates from a man younger than 35 in good health. This chain's CDR3 is CASSLSGTGGRLTGNTIYF. The CDR3 nucleotides read TGTGCCAGCTCACTCTCCGGGACAGGGGGCCGGTTAACTGGAAACACCATATATTTT.